This TCR beta chain was identified during a study of human T cells and chemical hapten exposure. About the research overall: The sensitizer, 2% DPC, was used on around 2 cm by around 2 cm of upper inner arm skin.

TCRdb recomputed calls from the RACE reads with MiXCR, one row per CDR3 protein. Seen here are about 120,000 distinct CDR3 sequences, roughly 13% observed once, and the top ten hold around 2.8%. The CDR3 sequence is 17 residues long. Germline CDR1 LGHNA, CDR2 YSLEER. The study's findings and limits: Donor immune responses may differ from healthy people's, since all donors had alopecia.

About this clonotype: The target antigen is unknown. This may arise from a read error, as a much more abundant clone is one base away.

The sample's time point: pre-sensitization, week 0. The treatment here: therapeutic diphenylcyclopropenone sensitization with weekly scalp DPC. The study drew its donors from alopecia patients who were 18 to 70 years old and suitable for DPC. The chain couples TRBV4-3 to TRBJ2-6; 7 nucleotides agree with TRBD2. This TCR was recovered from a woman younger than 30 with alopecia areata. Some clones in this sample may be carry-over from other donors' samples. The sequenced sample was whole blood, obtained in connection with sensitization to the hapten diphenylcyclopropenone (DPC). CDR3 protein: CASSGTRDYSGAHVLTF. Here the CDR3 DNA reads TGCGCCAGCAGCGGTACGAGGGACTACTCTGGGGCCCACGTCCTGACTTTC.